This is a list of T cell receptor beta chains from one sample in a study of immune evolution from preneoplasia to lung adenocarcinoma. The table came from immunoSEQ multiplex PCR; TCRdb's copy has only in-frame clones and leaves some out. In the table there are some 15,000 clones, more than 75% of which are singletons. Source material: FFPE minimally invasive lung adenocarcinoma tissue. Receptors originate from a person aged 60 to 85 with lung adenocarcinoma. Both conserved end residues are part of each CDR3. The order of the fields is J gene, D gene, V gene, clone size, CDR3 protein, CDR3 DNA. The D gene is left open where the match is weak. The size entry is marked missing in some rows and otherwise reads once, few, many or a size class.

TRBJ1-2 TRBD1 TRBV5-6 . CASRGQGSYGYTF TGTGCCAGCAGGGGACAGGGAAGCTATGGCTACACCTTC
TRBJ2-7 TRBD1 TRBV5-6 . CASSLFGQGFYEQYF TGTGCCAGCAGCTTGTTTGGACAGGGATTCTACGAGCAGTACTTC
TRBJ1-1 TRBD1 TRBV11-2 . CATQGEGTEAFF TGTGCCACACAGGGGGAGGGAACTGAAGCTTTCTTT
TRBJ1-5 . TRBV5-6 . CASSLSGTSNQPQHF TGTGCCAGCAGTTTAAGTGGTACAAGCAATCAGCCCCAGCATTTT
TRBJ1-1 . TRBV6-6 . CASSPQVGGTEAFF TGTGCCAGCAGTCCCCAGGTGGGGGGCACTGAAGCTTTCTTT
TRBJ1-1 TRBD1 TRBV30 . CAWKRQGATGAFF TGTGCCTGGAAAAGACAGGGGGCCACAGGAGCTTTCTTT
TRBJ2-7 TRBD2 TRBV7-9 . CASSFSGGYEQYF TGTGCCAGCAGCTTTAGCGGGGGCTACGAGCAGTACTTC
TRBJ1-2 . TRBV5-6 once CASSRLRGAKANYGYTF TGTGCCAGCAGCCGACTCCGGGGGGCTAAAGCTAACTATGGCTACACCTTC
TRBJ2-3 . TRBV7-9 . CASRTGGPLSTDTQYF TGTGCCAGCAGAACCGGGGGGCCCCTCAGTACAGATACGCAGTATTTT
TRBJ2-1 . TRBV11-2 . CASSADSLSYNEQFF TGTGCCAGCAGCGCTGACAGCCTCAGCTACAATGAGCAGTTCTTC
TRBJ1-2 . TRBV18 . CASSPGQELRGHTF TGTGCCAGCTCACCTGGGCAGGAGTTACGAGGCCACACCTTC
TRBJ1-5 . TRBV4-1 once CASSQEPGLNSQPQHF TGCGCCAGCAGCCAAGAACCGGGACTGAATTCTCAGCCCCAGCATTTT
TRBJ1-3 . TRBV7-2 . CASRFGVWMNSGNTIYF TGTGCCAGCAGGTTTGGGGTCTGGATGAACTCTGGAAACACCATATATTTT
TRBJ2-5 TRBD1 TRBV7-2 . CASSPRQGWEETQYF TGTGCCAGCAGCCCGAGACAGGGGTGGGAAGAGACCCAGTACTTC
TRBJ2-1 TRBD2 TRBV10-3 . CAISEVLAGTYNEQFF TGTGCCATCAGTGAGGTACTAGCGGGAACCTACAATGAGCAGTTCTTC
TRBJ2-3 . TRBV5-4 . CASSPTPSTDTQYF TGTGCCAGCAGCCCTACACCTAGCACAGATACGCAGTATTTT
TRBJ2-7 . TRBV6-1 . CASSEALGQRTQRVNPYEQYF TGTGCCAGCAGTGAAGCGCTTGGACAGAGAACGCAGCGGGTGAACCCCTACGAGCAGTACTTC
TRBJ2-5 . TRBV7-3 . CASSKIPQETQYF TGTGCCAGCAGCAAAATTCCCCAAGAGACCCAGTACTTC
TRBJ1-5 . TRBV7-2 . CASSFSGVPNQPQHF TGTGCCAGCAGCTTTTCGGGGGTCCCCAATCAGCCCCAGCATTTT
TRBJ2-2 . TRBV13 . CASTPTLGELFF TGTGCCAGCACACCAACTCTCGGGGAGCTGTTTTTT
TRBJ2-3 TRBD1 TRBV11-2 . CASSLWTTGGADTQYF TGTGCCAGCAGCTTGTGGACGACAGGGGGCGCAGATACGCAGTATTTT
TRBJ1-1 . TRBV13 . CASSILGVRYNAAFF TGTGCCAGCAGCATTTTGGGGGTGAGATATAATGCAGCTTTCTTT
TRBJ2-2 TRBD1 TRBV30 . CAWSTGTGGSTGELFF TGTGCCTGGAGCACCGGGACAGGGGGTAGCACCGGGGAGCTGTTTTTT
TRBJ1-2 . TRBV7-9 once CASSFYRVSYGYTF TGTGCCAGCAGCTTCTACAGGGTATCCTATGGCTACACCTTC
TRBJ1-2 . TRBV6-1 once CASSELPFHTF TGTGCCAGCAGTGAACTCCCCTTTCACACCTTC
TRBJ2-4 . TRBV20-1 once CSWGRDIQYF TGCAGTTGGGGGCGGGACATTCAGTACTTC
TRBJ2-2 . TRBV2 . CASSRQGGGELFF TGTGCCAGCAGCAGGCAGGGGGGCGGTGAGCTGTTTTTT
TRBJ1-5 . TRBV29-1 . CSVGAGRNQPQHF TGCAGCGTTGGTGCGGGGCGGAATCAGCCCCAGCATTTT
TRBJ2-1 . TRBV4-3 few CASSQGGRNSNEQFF TGCGCCAGCAGCCAAGGGGGACGTAATTCCAATGAGCAGTTCTTC
TRBJ2-5 . TRBV5-1 . CASSLGQGRETQYF TGCGCCAGCAGCTTGGGCCAGGGGAGAGAGACCCAGTACTTC
TRBJ1-1 . TRBV30 . CAWKTGRPNTEAFF TGTGCCTGGAAAACGGGACGGCCGAACACTGAAGCTTTCTTT
TRBJ2-1 . TRBV6-4 . CASSEEATGFNEQFF TGTGCCAGCAGTGAGGAGGCCACCGGTTTCAATGAGCAGTTCTTC
TRBJ1-1 . TRBV28 . CASSLKAGSNTEAFF TGTGCCAGCAGTTTAAAGGCAGGATCGAACACTGAAGCTTTCTTT
TRBJ2-1 TRBD2 TRBV29-1 . CSVEDWGEGSYNEQFF TGCAGCGTTGAAGATTGGGGGGAGGGGTCCTACAATGAGCAGTTCTTC
TRBJ1-5 . TRBV27 . CASSPRGTNIKNSNQPQHF TGTGCCAGCAGTCCCCGAGGGACCAATATTAAAAATAGCAATCAGCCCCAGCATTTT
TRBJ1-2 TRBD1 TRBV7-9 once CASTRGQGENYGYTF TGTGCCAGCACCAGAGGACAGGGAGAAAACTATGGCTACACCTTC
TRBJ2-7 . TRBV4-1 few CASSQVEALYEQYF TGCGCCAGCAGCCAAGTTGAGGCCCTCTACGAGCAGTACTTC
TRBJ1-2 TRBD1 TRBV6-5 once CASSSGTGGTF TGTGCCAGCAGCTCCGGGACAGGGGGCACCTTC
TRBJ2-2 TRBD2 TRBV4-1 . CASSLPSGNANTGELFF TGCGCCAGCAGCCTTCCGAGCGGGAACGCGAACACCGGGGAGCTGTTTTTT
TRBJ1-2 TRBD1 TRBV7-8 . CASSLRDRAYGYTF TGTGCCAGCAGCTTAAGGGACAGGGCCTATGGCTACACCTTC
TRBJ2-3 . TRBV9 . CASSVLEGLRTDTQYF TGTGCCAGCAGCGTATTGGAAGGGTTACGCACAGATACGCAGTATTTT
TRBJ1-6 . TRBV5-1 . CASSLGSANNSPLHF TGCGCCAGCAGCTTGGGGTCAGCTAATAATTCACCCCTCCACTTT